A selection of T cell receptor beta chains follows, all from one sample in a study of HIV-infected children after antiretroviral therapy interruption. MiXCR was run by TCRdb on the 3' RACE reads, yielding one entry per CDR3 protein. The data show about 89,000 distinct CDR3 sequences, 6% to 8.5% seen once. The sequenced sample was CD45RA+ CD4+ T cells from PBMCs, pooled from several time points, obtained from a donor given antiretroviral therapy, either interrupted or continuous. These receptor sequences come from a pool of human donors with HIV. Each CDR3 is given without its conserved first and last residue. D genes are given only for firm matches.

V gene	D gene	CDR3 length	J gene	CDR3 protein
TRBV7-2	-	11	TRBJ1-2	ASSVDLSYGYT
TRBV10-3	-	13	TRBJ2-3	ANRAGLAGTDTQY
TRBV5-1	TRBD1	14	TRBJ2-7	ASMARTGSPVNEQY
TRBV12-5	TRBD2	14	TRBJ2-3	ASGLVVAGGADTQY
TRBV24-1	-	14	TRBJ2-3	ATSDSRGSSTDTQY
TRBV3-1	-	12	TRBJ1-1	ASSQPFRSTEAF
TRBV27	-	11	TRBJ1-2	ASSLNGAYGYT
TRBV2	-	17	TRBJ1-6	ASSFQVRGRRSYNSPLH
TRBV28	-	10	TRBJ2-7	ASSVTSYEQY
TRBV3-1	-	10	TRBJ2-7	ASSQVQAEQY
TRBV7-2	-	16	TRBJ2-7	ASSSRRPATVVYYEQY
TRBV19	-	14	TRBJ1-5	ASSRTGSHSNQPQH
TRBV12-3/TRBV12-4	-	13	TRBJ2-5	ASSLGRVAGETQY
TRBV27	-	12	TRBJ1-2	ASSLNRAGYGYT
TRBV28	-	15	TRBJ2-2	ASSLSSPGTNTGELF
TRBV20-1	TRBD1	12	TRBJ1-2	SARSRGQDYGYT
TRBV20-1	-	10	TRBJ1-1	SATGRNTEAF
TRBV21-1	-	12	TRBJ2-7	ASSAGGNPLEQY
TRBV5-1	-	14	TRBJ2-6	ASSSQSGSGANVLT
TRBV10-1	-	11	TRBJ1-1	ASSPGRNTEAF
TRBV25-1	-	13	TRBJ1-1	ASSEDQVGNTEAF
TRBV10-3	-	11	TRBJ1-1	AISPGVATEAF